The 8 T cell receptor beta chains given below trace back to one sample, sequenced in a study of resident and recirculating memory T cells in vitiligo. This table comes from immunoSEQ multiplex PCR, and its TCRdb copy is limited to in-frame clones, with some not included. The data hold roughly 42,000 clones, with around 90% observed a single time. The sample was blood. The receptors originated from a male donor with vitiligo.

CDR3 sequence: CASEQGGNEQFF. CDR3 in DNA: TGTGCTAGTGAACAGGGTGGCAATGAGCAGTTCTTC. V usage is TRBV12-5 and J usage is TRBJ2-1; possibly TRBD1 for D (6 bases). The CDR3 runs to 12 residues. Germline assignment: CDR1 LGHNT and CDR2 FRNRAP. The V end was cut by 7 bases, the J end by 6 bases, with 10 bases between.

CDR3 coding DNA: TGTGCCAGCACTCCCCCCGAGACAGCCAACAATGAGCAGTTCTTC. It encodes CASTPPETANNEQFF. This chain links TRBV7-9 with TRBJ2-1; D possibly corresponds to TRBD1 (5 bases). V shed 7 bases and J shed 5 bases, with 18 bases lying between them. This CDR3 spans 15 amino acids. Germline CDR1 SEHNR, CDR2 FQNEAQ (reference sequence). Combining the CDR3 with reference TRBV7-9 and TRBJ2-1 gives the whole variable domain DTGVSQNPRHKITKRGQNVTFRCDPISEHNRLYWYRQTLGQGPEFLTYFQNEAQLEKSRLLSDRFSAERPKGSFSTLEIQRTEQGDSAMYLCASTPPETANNEQFFGPGTRLTVL.

J is TRBJ2-4 and V is TRBV7-2, with 10 bases identical to TRBD2. With V trimmed by 4 bases and J by 8 bases, 11 bases remained unmatched. The CDR3 sequence is 16 residues long. Per the germline V gene, CDR1 is SGHTA and CDR2 is FQGNSA. The CDR3 sequence: CASSSGSGGARDIQYF. CDR3 in DNA: TGTGCCAGCAGCTCCGGAAGCGGGGGGGCCAGGGACATTCAGTACTTC.

This chain uses TRBV12-5 with TRBJ1-6; D is perhaps TRBD1 (5 bases). CDR3 length equals 14 residues. Trimming left V 6 bases short and J 7 bases short, with 13 bases between. The germline CDR1 and CDR2 sequences are LGHNT and FRNRAP. The chain's CDR3 is CASGAPRVNSPLHF. The CDR3 DNA is TGTGCTAGTGGCGCCCCCAGGGTGAATTCACCCCTCCACTTT.

The chain couples TRBV4-3 to TRBJ1-1; D not certain. Germline-derived CDR1 and CDR2 are LGHNA and YSLEER. This CDR3 is built from 14 residues. The germline V and J ends were trimmed by 0 bases and 1 base, with 6 bases remaining between them. This chain's CDR3 is CASSQDGENTEAFF. The DNA for the CDR3 is TGCGCCAGCAGCCAAGACGGAGAGAACACTGAAGCTTTCTTT.

The V call is TRBV30, the J call TRBJ1-3; D is unresolved. The length of the CDR3 is 12 residues. Trimming took off 1 base at V and 4 bases at J, with 5 bases between the two ends. The germline gives CDR1 GTSNPN, CDR2 SVGIG (reference sequence). CDR3 nucleotides: TGTGCCTGGAGTGCAGTGGGAAACACCATATATTTT. Protein sequence: CAWSAVGNTIYF.

The chain is built from TRBV6-5 and TRBJ1-2; D might be TRBD1 (5 bases). This CDR3 has 13 amino acids. Germline V gives CDR1 MNHEY, CDR2 SVGAGI. Trimming shortened V by 7 bases and J by 8 bases, and 17 bases separated the two germline ends. CDR3 nucleotide sequence: TGTGCCAGCAAACCCCGCAGGTCAGGGGGCTACACCTTC. This codes for CASKPRRSGGYTF.

The chain links TRBV7-3 to TRBJ1-4; D is uncertain. Germline CDR1 SGHTA, CDR2 FQGTGA. V lost 4 bases to trimming and J lost 5 bases, with 5 bases between them. This CDR3 has 12 residues. In DNA, the CDR3 is TGTGCCAGCAGCTCTCCCAATGAAAAACTGTTTTTT. Translation gives CASSSPNEKLFF.